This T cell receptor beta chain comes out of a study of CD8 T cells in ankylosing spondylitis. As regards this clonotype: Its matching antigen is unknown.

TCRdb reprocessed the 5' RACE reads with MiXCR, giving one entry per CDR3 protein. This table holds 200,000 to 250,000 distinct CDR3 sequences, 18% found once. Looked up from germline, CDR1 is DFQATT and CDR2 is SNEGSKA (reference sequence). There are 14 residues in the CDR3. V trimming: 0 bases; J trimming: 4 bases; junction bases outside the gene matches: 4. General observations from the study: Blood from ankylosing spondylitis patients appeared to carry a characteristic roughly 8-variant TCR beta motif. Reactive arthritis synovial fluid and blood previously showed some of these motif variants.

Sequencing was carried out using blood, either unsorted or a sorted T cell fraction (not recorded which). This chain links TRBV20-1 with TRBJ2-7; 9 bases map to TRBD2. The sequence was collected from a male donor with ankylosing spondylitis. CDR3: CSARDIAGDYEQYF. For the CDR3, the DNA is TGCAGTGCTAGAGATATAGCGGGAGATTACGAGCAGTACTTC.